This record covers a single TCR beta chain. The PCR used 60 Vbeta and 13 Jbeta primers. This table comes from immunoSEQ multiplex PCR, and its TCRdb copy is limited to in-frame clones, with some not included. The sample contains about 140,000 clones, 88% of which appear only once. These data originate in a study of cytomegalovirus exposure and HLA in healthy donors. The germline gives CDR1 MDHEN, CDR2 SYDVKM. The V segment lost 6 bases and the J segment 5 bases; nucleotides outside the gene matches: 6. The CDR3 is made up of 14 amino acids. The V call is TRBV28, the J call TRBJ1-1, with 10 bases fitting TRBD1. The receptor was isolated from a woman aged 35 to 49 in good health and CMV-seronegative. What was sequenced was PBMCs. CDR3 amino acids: CASRTGQGWTEAFF. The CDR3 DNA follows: TGTGCCAGCAGGACGGGACAGGGGTGGACTGAAGCTTTCTTT.